These 9 T cell receptor beta chains were all obtained from the same sample, sequenced in a study of shared clonotypes between healthy human individuals. The protocol was immunoSEQ multiplex PCR, while the TCRdb copy is restricted to in-frame clones and leaves out a portion. The data show some 500,000 clones, with almost 97% seen just once and roughly 0.06% held by the top ten. Sequenced material: naive CD4+ T cells sorted from blood. As to subset: CD45RA+ positively selected. Receptors were obtained from a woman in her twenties or thirties in good health.

The CDR3 DNA reads TGTGCCAGCTCACCTTATGGAGGCACTGAAGCTTTCTTT. It codes for CASSPYGGTEAFF. This chain links TRBV18 with TRBJ1-1; D is unclear. V lost 3 bases to trimming and J lost 4 bases, with 9 bases between them. This CDR3 contains 13 residues. Germline CDR1 KGHSH, CDR2 LQKENI.

This rearrangement joins TRBV7-8 to TRBJ2-5; TRBD1 might be the D (5 bases). Germline lookup yields CDR1 SGHVS and CDR2 FQNEAQ. Deletions cut 7 bases from V and 1 base from J, with 22 bases between. The CDR3 covers 17 residues. The CDR3 DNA is TGTGCCAGCATCCTGGGGCGCATCCCAATTATCCAAGAGACCCAGTACTTC. It specifies CASILGRIPIIQETQYF.

This chain links TRBV15 with TRBJ2-1; 10 bases line up with TRBD2. The CDR3 is 16 residues long. After removal of 3 bases from V and 5 bases from J, the junction contained 7 bases not matched to a gene. Germline-derived CDR1 and CDR2 are LNHNV and YYDKDF (reference sequence). CDR3 in DNA: TGTGCCACCAGCAGGGGAGGACTAGCGGCTAACAATGAGCAGTTCTTC. Its protein product is CATSRGGLAANNEQFF.

The J gene is TRBJ1-3, the V gene TRBV19; 8 bases agree with TRBD1. CDR3 length: 14 amino acids. J gave up 4 bases and V 9 bases, and 8 bases lay outside the gene matches. Per the germline V gene, CDR1 is LNHDA and CDR2 is SQIVND (reference sequence). The CDR3 reads CASRGTGGGNTIYF. In nucleotides, the CDR3 is TGTGCCAGCAGAGGAACAGGGGGAGGAAACACCATATATTTT.

The chain couples TRBV19 to TRBJ1-5, with D perhaps matching TRBD1 (5 bases). The CDR3 is 16 amino acids. CDR1 LNHDA and CDR2 SQIVND come from the germline V gene (reference sequence). Trimming stripped 0 bases from V and 5 bases from J, with 14 bases between. CDR3 nucleotides: TGTGCCAGTAGTATAGATCGGTGGGGGGGGGATCAGCCCCAGCATTTT. Translated: CASSIDRWGGDQPQHF.

CDR3 amino acids: CASSRDSHSPLHF. The DNA for the CDR3 is TGTGCCAGCTCGCGGGACAGCCATTCACCCCTCCACTTT. The rearrangement uses TRBV18 and TRBJ1-6; 7 bases are a match to TRBD1. CDR3 length equals 13 residues. CDR1 and CDR2 from the germline V gene are KGHSH and LQKENI. The V gene end was trimmed by 6 bases and the J gene end by 8 bases; junction bases not matched to a gene: 4.

This chain's CDR3 is CASSPGLAVIGELFF. CDR3 bases: TGTGCCAGCAGCCCGGGACTAGCGGTTATCGGGGAGCTGTTTTTT. This chain joins TRBV7-9 and TRBJ2-2; 11 bases map to TRBD2. V was clipped by 5 bases and J by 7 bases; unmatched bases: 6. Germline V gene sequence: CDR1 SEHNR, CDR2 FQNEAQ (reference sequence). The CDR3 consists of 15 residues.

This clone was observed a single time. The rearrangement joins TRBV19 to TRBJ2-7, with TRBD1 identical over 11 bases. This CDR3 is 16 amino acids long. V shed 6 bases and J 6 bases; nucleotides not matched to a gene: 13. The germline V gene has CDR1 LNHDA and CDR2 SQIVND (reference sequence). As DNA, the CDR3 is TGTGCCAGTAGCCGAAGCCCGGACAGGGGGCGCGGCGAGCAGTACTTC. This translates into CASSRSPDRGRGEQYF.

The chain couples TRBV19 to TRBJ2-7, with D maybe TRBD1 (5 bases). Germline CDR1 reads LNHDA; CDR2 reads SQIVND (reference sequence). The CDR3 is 15 amino acids. Deletions cut 3 bases from V and 3 bases from J, with 15 bases between. The chain's CDR3 is CASSINWGRHYEQYF. As DNA, the CDR3 is TGTGCCAGTAGTATTAATTGGGGCAGGCACTACGAGCAGTACTTC. Full variable domain (remainder filled in from reference TRBV19 and TRBJ2-7): DGGITQSPKYLFRKEGQNVTLSCEQNLNHDAMYWYRQDPGQGLRLIYYSQIVNDFQKGDIAEGYSVSREKKESFPLTVTSAQKNPTAFYLCASSINWGRHYEQYFGPGTRLTVT.